A single sample is the source of the 21 T cell receptor beta chains below, sequenced in a study of T cells in Graves' hyperthyroidism and ophthalmopathy. The TCR beta CDR3 regions underwent amplification using RNA transcripts as the source. Using the HTBI primer set, a first-round RT-PCR was run on the TCR CDR3. TCRdb re-analysed the multiplex PCR reads in MiXCR, keeping a single row per CDR3 protein. The sample holds about 640,000 distinct CDR3 sequences, more than 14% seen once. The sample comprised blood. These receptors were taken from a woman between 50 and 59 years old with Graves' ophthalmopathy.

Ten or more counts support this clonotype. V is TRBV5-6 and J is TRBJ2-1; 9 bases agree with TRBD2. This CDR3 region has 15 residues. Germline V gives CDR1 SGHDT, CDR2 YYEEEE. V dropped 4 bases and J dropped 3; count of bases not matched to a gene: 5. The CDR3 spells CASSRTSENYNEQFF. CDR3 sequence (DNA): TGTGCCAGCAGCCGGACTAGCGAAAACTACAATGAGCAGTTCTTC.

V gene TRBV11-3 combines with J gene TRBJ2-1, with 10 bases identical to TRBD1. Germline-derived CDR1 and CDR2 are SGHNT and YENEEA. CDR3 length: 17 amino acids. The V and J ends lost 4 bases and 7 bases, in that order; junction bases with no gene match: 13. The DNA of the CDR3 is TGTGCCAGCAGCTCCGGCCCGGGACAGGGGACGCAGAATGAGCAGTTCTTC. Residues: CASSSGPGQGTQNEQFF.

Many counts were recorded for this clonotype. The chain couples TRBV7-8 to TRBJ1-2, with 8 positions matching TRBD1. The CDR3 spans 17 residues. V was pared by 0 bases and J by 2 bases, with 8 bases of the junction left unmatched. Germline CDR1 is SGHVS and CDR2 is FQNEAQ. The DNA for the CDR3 is TGTGCCAGCAGCTTAGCGATCGCTCAGGGGGCGAACTATGGCTACACCTTC. Amino acid sequence: CASSLAIAQGANYGYTF.

The rearrangement joins TRBV24-1 to TRBJ2-1; D ambiguous. Germline V lookup: CDR1 KGHDR, CDR2 SFDVKD. V lost 8 bases and J 1 base, leaving 8 bases between the germline ends. The CDR3 is made up of 13 amino acids. The CDR3 protein is CATKDPSYNEQFF. Here the CDR3 DNA reads TGTGCCACCAAAGACCCTTCCTACAATGAGCAGTTCTTC.

A few counts support this clonotype. This chain uses TRBV6-2 or TRBV6-3 with TRBJ2-3; 9 bases line up with TRBD2. The junction had 7 bases not matched to a gene; V was cut back by 6 bases and J by 6 bases. Looked up from germline, CDR1 is MNHEY and CDR2 is SVGEGT. The CDR3 covers 14 residues. Here the CDR3 reads CASREGLAVDTQYF. The CDR3 DNA reads TGTGCCAGCAGGGAGGGACTAGCAGTCGATACGCAGTATTTT.

The chain employs TRBV7-3 and TRBJ2-3; tentatively, D is TRBD2 (5 bases). V was pared by 6 bases and J by 5 bases, with 15 bases between. Germline assignment: CDR1 SGHTA and CDR2 FQGTGA. The CDR3 is made up of 14 amino acids. CDR3 amino acids: CASSSRASGDTQYF. The DNA for the CDR3 is TGTGCCAGCAGTTCAAGGGCAAGCGGAGATACGCAGTATTTT.

At least ten counts were recorded for this clonotype. The chain links TRBV29-1 to TRBJ1-1; no definite D call. Trimming took 3 bases from V and 0 from J, leaving 11 bases between them. Germline V gene data show CDR1 as SQVTM and CDR2 as ANQGSEA. This CDR3 has 14 residues. CDR3 region: CSVDISGMNTEAFF. The CDR3 DNA is TGCAGCGTTGATATTTCCGGGATGAACACTGAAGCTTTCTTT. Combining the CDR3 with reference TRBV29-1 and TRBJ1-1 gives the whole variable domain SAVISQKPSRDICQRGTSLTIQCQVDSQVTMMFWYRQQPGQSLTLIATANQGSEATYESGFVIDKFPISRPNLTFSTLTVSNMSPEDSSIYLCSVDISGMNTEAFFGQGTRLTVV.

The sample holds many counts of this clonotype. The V and J genes are TRBV6-1 and TRBJ2-7, with D possibly being TRBD2 (7 bases). Germline V gene sequence: CDR1 MNHNS, CDR2 SASEGT. The CDR3 length is 17 residues. Trimming stripped 2 bases from V and 3 bases from J, with 20 bases between. Written as DNA, the CDR3 is TGTGCCAGCAGTGAAACCCTTGGGGGGGCCGATTTCTACGAGCAGTACTTC. Encoded protein: CASSETLGGADFYEQYF.

This clonotype was detected ten times or more. The chain uses TRBV28 and TRBJ2-1; 8 bases are a match to TRBD2. This CDR3 is 15 amino acids long. The ends lost 3 bases at V and 2 bases at J; junction bases unmatched: 3. Germline lookup yields CDR1 MDHEN and CDR2 SYDVKM. The CDR3 bases are TGTGCCAGCAGTTTTGCGGGAGGTACCTACAATGAGCAGTTCTTC. Amino acid sequence: CASSFAGGTYNEQFF.

The CDR3 DNA is TGCAGTGCTAGGGGCCGGGACAGGAGTAATCAGCCCCAGCATTTT. It translates to CSARGRDRSNQPQHF. V usage is TRBV20-1 and J usage is TRBJ1-5; 8 bases line up with TRBD1. J was trimmed by 4 bases and V by 3 bases; bases with no gene match: 8. The germline gives CDR1 DFQATT, CDR2 SNEGSKA (reference sequence). The CDR3 is 15 amino acids.

In this sample, this clonotype turned up many times. V usage is TRBV20-1 and J usage is TRBJ2-7, with TRBD2 matching over 10 bases. V shed 1 base, J shed 3 bases, and the junction held 3 bases outside the gene matches. The CDR3 loop spans 14 amino acids. CDR1 and CDR2 from the germline V gene are DFQATT and SNEGSKA (reference sequence). The CDR3 here is CSARVAGGFYEQYF. The CDR3 region has the DNA TGCAGTGCTAGAGTAGCGGGAGGATTCTACGAGCAGTACTTC.

This clonotype was detected many times. The chain has TRBV27 and TRBJ2-3; 7 bases are shared with TRBD1. The junction had 10 bases not matched to a gene; V was cut back by 7 bases and J by 6 bases. Germline loops: CDR1 MNHEY, CDR2 SMNVEV (reference sequence). This CDR3 comprises 14 residues. The CDR3 DNA is TGTGCCAGCACCCGAGGGACAGTAGGGGATACGCAGTATTTT. Protein product: CASTRGTVGDTQYF.

In this sample, this clonotype turned up many times. This chain links TRBV6-1 with TRBJ1-4; possible D gene TRBD1, 6 bases. Trimming removed 5 bases from V and 5 bases from J, with 12 bases in between. The CDR3 length is 14 residues. The germline CDR1 and CDR2 sequences are MNHNS and SASEGT. The CDR3 DNA reads TGTGCCAGCAGTCGGGGGCCCTCCAATGAAAAACTGTTTTTT. This translates into CASSRGPSNEKLFF.

This clonotype was seen only a few times. J is TRBJ1-2 and V is TRBV7-2, with 7 bases that match TRBD1. The CDR3 length is 16 residues. J gave up 4 bases and V 5 bases, and 13 bases lay outside the gene matches. Germline CDR1 reads SGHTA; CDR2 reads FQGNSA. The DNA of the CDR3 is TGTGCCAGCAGCCCTCGACAGGGCAACGCCCTCTATGGCTACACCTTC. This sequence encodes CASSPRQGNALYGYTF.

The genes are TRBV6-2 or TRBV6-3 and TRBJ1-2; the match to TRBD1 covers 9 bases. V shed 5 bases, J shed 6 bases, and the junction held 7 bases outside the gene matches. The germline CDR1 and CDR2 sequences are MNHEY and SVGEGT. The CDR3 spans 14 residues. The CDR3 protein is CASSAMTGGHGYTF. Here the CDR3 DNA reads TGTGCCAGCAGTGCCATGACAGGGGGGCATGGCTACACCTTC.

The J gene is TRBJ2-7, the V gene TRBV6-2 or TRBV6-3; 9 bases fit TRBD2. CDR3 length: 19 residues. The V and J ends lost 2 bases and 4 bases, in that order; junction bases with no gene match: 18. Germline-derived CDR1 and CDR2 are MNHEY and SVGEGT. The CDR3 nucleotides are TGTGCCAGCAGTTACCCTCGTCTTAGACTAGCGGAGAAAATTTACGAGCAGTACTTC. This gives the protein CASSYPRLRLAEKIYEQYF.

This clonotype was counted ten times or more. This chain links TRBV5-1 with TRBJ1-4; D is unclear. V lost 5 bases, J lost 8 bases, and 16 bases lay in between. This CDR3 is built from 14 residues. Germline V gene data show CDR1 as SGHRS and CDR2 as YFSETQ. CDR3: CASRDGGYEEKLFF. Written as DNA, the CDR3 is TGCGCCAGCAGGGATGGTGGATACGAGGAAAAACTGTTTTTT.

This clonotype was counted many times. The CDR3 region is CASTRLFRDRVANTEAFF. The DNA of the CDR3 is TGTGCCAGCACCCGCTTATTCAGGGACAGGGTGGCAAACACTGAAGCTTTCTTT. V is TRBV5-5 and J is TRBJ1-1; 9 bases line up with TRBD1. The CDR3 has 18 amino acids. Germline loops: CDR1 SGHKS, CDR2 YYEKEE (reference sequence). After removal of 6 bases from V and 2 bases from J, the junction contained 17 bases not matched to a gene.

There are many counts of this clonotype. The rearrangement joins TRBV29-1 to TRBJ2-5; 10 positions agree with TRBD1. Germline V lookup: CDR1 SQVTM, CDR2 ANQGSEA. V lost 4 bases and J lost 5; bases outside the gene matches: 7. CDR3 length: 14 amino acids. The CDR3 is CSVVRTGGSETQYF. Written as DNA, the CDR3 is TGCAGCGTTGTTAGGACAGGGGGTTCGGAGACCCAGTACTTC.

A note on this clonotype: The junction differs from germline at one of its ends, possibly a read error. V gene TRBV10-3 combines with J gene TRBJ2-3; 7 bases match TRBD2. This CDR3 region has 15 residues. Germline CDR1 and CDR2: ENHRY and SYGVKD. The CDR3 nucleotides are TGTGCCGTCAGACCTAGCGGAGCTAGCACAGATACGCAGTATTTT. Protein: CAVRPSGASTDTQYF.

This clonotype appeared a few times. The chain joins TRBV15 to TRBJ2-7; no definite D call. Germline assignment: CDR1 LNHNV and CDR2 YYDKDF (reference sequence). V was shortened by 5 bases and J by 2 bases, with 16 bases between the two germline ends. The CDR3 consists of 15 residues. The CDR3 spells CATSPNPDPTYEQYF. The CDR3 nucleotides read TGTGCCACCAGCCCTAATCCGGACCCAACCTACGAGCAGTACTTC.